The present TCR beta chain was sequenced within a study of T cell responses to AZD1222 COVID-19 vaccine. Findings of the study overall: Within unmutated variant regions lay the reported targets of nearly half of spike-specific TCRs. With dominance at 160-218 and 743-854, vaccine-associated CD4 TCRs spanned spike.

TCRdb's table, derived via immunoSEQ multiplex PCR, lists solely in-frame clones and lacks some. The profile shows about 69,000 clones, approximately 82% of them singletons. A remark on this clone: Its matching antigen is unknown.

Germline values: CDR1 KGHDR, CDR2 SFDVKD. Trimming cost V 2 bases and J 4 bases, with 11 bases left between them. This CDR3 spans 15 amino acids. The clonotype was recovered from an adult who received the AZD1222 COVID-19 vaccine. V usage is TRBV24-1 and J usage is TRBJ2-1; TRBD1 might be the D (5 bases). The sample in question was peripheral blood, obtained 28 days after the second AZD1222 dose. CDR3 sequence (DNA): TGTGCCACCAGTGATTCGAGCAGGGCTTACAATGAGCAGTTCTTC. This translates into CATSDSSRAYNEQFF.